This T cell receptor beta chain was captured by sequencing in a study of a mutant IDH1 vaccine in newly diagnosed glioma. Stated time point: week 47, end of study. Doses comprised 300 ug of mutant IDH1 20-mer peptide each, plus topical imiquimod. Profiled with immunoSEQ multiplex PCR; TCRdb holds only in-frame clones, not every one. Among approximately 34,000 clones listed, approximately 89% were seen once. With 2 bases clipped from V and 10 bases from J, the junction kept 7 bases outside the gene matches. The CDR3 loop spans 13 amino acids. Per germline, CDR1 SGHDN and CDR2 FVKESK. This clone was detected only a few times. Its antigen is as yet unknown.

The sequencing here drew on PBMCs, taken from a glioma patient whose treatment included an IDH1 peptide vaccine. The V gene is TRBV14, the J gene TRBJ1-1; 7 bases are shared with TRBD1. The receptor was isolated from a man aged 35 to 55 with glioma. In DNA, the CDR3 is TGTGCCAGCAGCCAACTAGACAGGGCCGGAGCTTTCTTT. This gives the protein CASSQLDRAGAFF.